This T cell receptor (beta chain) is drawn from a study of cytomegalovirus exposure and HLA in healthy donors. This clone has just one count. J lost 8 bases, V lost 3 bases, and 7 bases had no gene match. This CDR3 has 14 residues. Germline V lookup: CDR1 SGHAT, CDR2 FQNNGV. PCR was performed using 60 Vbeta and 13 Jbeta primers. Assay: immunoSEQ multiplex PCR; the TCRdb copy retains only in-frame clones and omits some. The sample yields some 140,000 clones, 60% to 85% seen once. Sequencing used PBMCs. The V gene is TRBV11-2, the J gene TRBJ1-2, with 9 bases identical to TRBD1. The TCR sequence derives from a middle-aged woman in good health and CMV-seronegative. CDR3 sequence: CASSFSQGAEGYTF. In DNA form, the CDR3 reads TGTGCCAGCAGCTTCTCACAGGGGGCCGAAGGCTACACCTTC.